This T cell receptor beta chain was found in a study of blood T cell repertoires in COVID-19. The repertoire was sequenced with immunoSEQ multiplex PCR; TCRdb's copy has only in-frame clones and lacks some. The sample yields a few hundred thousand clones, roughly 80% seen once. Sequences were obtained from peripheral blood. This clonotype was obtained from a woman aged 18-29 years with acute or convalescent COVID-19.

CDR3 DNA: TGTGCCAGCAGTGAACTAGCGGGAGACTACAATGAGCAGTTCTTC. As protein: CASSELAGDYNEQFF. The rearrangement links TRBV6-4 to TRBJ2-1; 11 bases are a match to TRBD2. The V gene's germline CDR1 is MRHNA and CDR2 SNTAGT. CDR3 length: 15 residues. Losses at the gene ends were 3 bases for V and 3 bases for J; bases not matched to a gene: 1.